This T cell receptor beta chain was retrieved from a study of shared clonotypes between healthy human individuals. Generated by immunoSEQ multiplex PCR, the TCRdb table keeps only in-frame clones and is missing some. This table holds approximately 460,000 clones, 70% to 80% found once. This CDR3 region has 13 residues. V lost 3 bases and J lost 6, with 8 bases in between. Germline assignment: CDR1 LNHNV and CDR2 YYDKDF (reference sequence). The rearrangement links TRBV15 to TRBJ1-4, with D possibly matching TRBD1 (6 bases). The source is a woman between 40 and 55 years old in good health. Some clones in this sample may be carry-over from other donors' samples. Sequencing was carried out using PBMCs. This CDR3 reads CATSRRTDEKLFF. The CDR3 region has the DNA TGTGCCACCAGCAGGCGGACAGATGAAAAACTGTTTTTT.